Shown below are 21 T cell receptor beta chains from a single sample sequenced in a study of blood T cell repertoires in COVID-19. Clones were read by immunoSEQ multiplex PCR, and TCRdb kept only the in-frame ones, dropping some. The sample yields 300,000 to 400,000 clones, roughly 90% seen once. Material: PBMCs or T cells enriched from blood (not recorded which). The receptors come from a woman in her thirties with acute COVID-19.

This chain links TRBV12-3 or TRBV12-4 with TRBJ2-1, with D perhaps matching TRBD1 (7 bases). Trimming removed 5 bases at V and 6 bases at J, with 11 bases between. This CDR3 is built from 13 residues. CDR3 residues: CASSPRGANEQFF. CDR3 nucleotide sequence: TGTGCCAGCAGTCCCAGGGGGGCCAATGAGCAGTTCTTC.

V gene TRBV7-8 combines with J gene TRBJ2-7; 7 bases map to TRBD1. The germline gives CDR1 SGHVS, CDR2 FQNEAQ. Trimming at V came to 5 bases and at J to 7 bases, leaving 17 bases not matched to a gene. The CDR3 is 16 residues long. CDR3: CASSPERTGYFPEQYF. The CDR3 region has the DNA TGTGCCAGCAGCCCAGAACGGACAGGATATTTCCCGGAGCAGTACTTC.

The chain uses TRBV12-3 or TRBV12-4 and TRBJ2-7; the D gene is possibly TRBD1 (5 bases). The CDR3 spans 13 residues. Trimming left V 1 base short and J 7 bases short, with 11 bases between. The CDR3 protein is CASSLEGQGEQYF. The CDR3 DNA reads TGTGCCAGCAGTTTAGAGGGGCAGGGAGAGCAGTACTTC.

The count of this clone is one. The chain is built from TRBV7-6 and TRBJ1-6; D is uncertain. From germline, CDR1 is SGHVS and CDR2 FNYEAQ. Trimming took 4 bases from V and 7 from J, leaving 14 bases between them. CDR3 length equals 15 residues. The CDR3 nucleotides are TGTGCCAGCAGCTCCTCTGCAGGTTCCAATTCACCCCTCCACTTT. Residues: CASSSSAGSNSPLHF. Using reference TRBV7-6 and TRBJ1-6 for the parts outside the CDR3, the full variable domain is GAGVSQSPRYKVTKRGQDVALRCDPISGHVSLYWYRQALGQGPEFLTYFNYEAQQDKSGLPNDRFSAERPEGSISTLTIQRTEQRDSAMYRCASSSSAGSNSPLHFGNGTRLTVT.

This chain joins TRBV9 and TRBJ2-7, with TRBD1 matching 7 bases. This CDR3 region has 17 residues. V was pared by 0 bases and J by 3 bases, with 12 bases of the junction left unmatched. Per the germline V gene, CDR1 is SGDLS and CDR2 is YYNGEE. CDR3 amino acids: CASSVGGGNTRLYEQYF. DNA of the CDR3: TGTGCCAGCAGCGTAGGAGGGGGCAATACAAGACTCTACGAGCAGTACTTC.

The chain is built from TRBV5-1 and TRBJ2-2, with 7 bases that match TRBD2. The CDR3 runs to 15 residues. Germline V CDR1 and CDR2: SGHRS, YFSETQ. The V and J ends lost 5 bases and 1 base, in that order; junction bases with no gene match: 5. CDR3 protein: CASRPGLENTGELFF. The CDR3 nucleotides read TGCGCCAGCAGACCTGGACTAGAGAACACCGGGGAGCTGTTTTTT.

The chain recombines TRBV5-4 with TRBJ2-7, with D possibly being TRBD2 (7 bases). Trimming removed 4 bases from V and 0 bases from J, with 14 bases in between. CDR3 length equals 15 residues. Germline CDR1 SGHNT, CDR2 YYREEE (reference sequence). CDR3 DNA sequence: TGTGCCAGCAGCCGCACAGGGACTAACTCCTACGAGCAGTACTTC. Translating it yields CASSRTGTNSYEQYF. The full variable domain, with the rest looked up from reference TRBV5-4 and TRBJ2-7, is ETGVTQSPTHLIKTRGQQVTLRCSSQSGHNTVSWYQQALGQGPQFIFQYYREEENGRGNFPPRFSGLQFPNYSSELNVNALELDDSALYLCASSRTGTNSYEQYFGPGTRLTVT.

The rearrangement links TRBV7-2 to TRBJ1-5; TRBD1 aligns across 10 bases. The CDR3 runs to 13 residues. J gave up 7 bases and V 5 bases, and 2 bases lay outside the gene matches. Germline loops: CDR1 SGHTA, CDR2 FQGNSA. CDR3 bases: TGTGCCAGCAGCCGGGACAGGGGACAGCCCCAGCATTTT. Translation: CASSRDRGQPQHF. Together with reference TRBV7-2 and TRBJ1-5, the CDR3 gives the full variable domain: GAGVSQSPSNKVTEKGKDVELRCDPISGHTALYWYRQSLGQGLEFLIYFQGNSAPDKSGLPSDRFSAERTGGSVSTLTIQRTQQEDSAVYLCASSRDRGQPQHFGDGTRLSIL.

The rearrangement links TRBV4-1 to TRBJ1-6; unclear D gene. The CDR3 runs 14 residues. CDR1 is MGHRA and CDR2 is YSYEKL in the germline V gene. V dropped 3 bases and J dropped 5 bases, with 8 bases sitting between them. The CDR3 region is CASSHRIDNSPLHF. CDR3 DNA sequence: TGCGCCAGCAGCCACCGAATAGATAATTCACCCCTCCACTTT.

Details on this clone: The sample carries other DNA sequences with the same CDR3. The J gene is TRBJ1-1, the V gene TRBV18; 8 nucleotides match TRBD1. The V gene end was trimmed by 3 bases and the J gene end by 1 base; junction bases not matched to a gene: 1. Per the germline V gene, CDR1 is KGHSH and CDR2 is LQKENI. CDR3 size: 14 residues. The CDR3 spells CASSPDRANTEAFF. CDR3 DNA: TGTGCCAGCTCACCGGACAGGGCGAACACTGAAGCTTTCTTT.

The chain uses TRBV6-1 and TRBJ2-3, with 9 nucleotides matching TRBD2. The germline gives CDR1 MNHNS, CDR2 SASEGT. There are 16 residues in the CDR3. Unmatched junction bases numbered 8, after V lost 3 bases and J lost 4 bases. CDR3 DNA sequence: TGTGCCAGCAGTGATTTGGCGGGGGGGACGCCAGATACGCAGTATTTT. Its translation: CASSDLAGGTPDTQYF.

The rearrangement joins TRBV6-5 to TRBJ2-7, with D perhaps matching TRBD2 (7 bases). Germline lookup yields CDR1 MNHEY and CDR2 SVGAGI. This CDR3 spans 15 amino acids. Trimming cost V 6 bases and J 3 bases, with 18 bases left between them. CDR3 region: CASSYGGGGVYEQYF. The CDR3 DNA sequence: TGTGCCAGCAGCTATGGAGGGGGAGGGGTCTACGAGCAGTACTTC.

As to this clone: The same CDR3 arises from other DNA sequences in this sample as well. The CDR3 DNA follows: TGTGCCAGCAGTCCGAGGAGGACAGGGGATGAAAAACTGTTTTTT. This encodes CASSPRRTGDEKLFF. V is TRBV6-5 and J is TRBJ1-4, with 9 nucleotides matching TRBD1. Germline V lookup: CDR1 MNHEY, CDR2 SVGAGI. Trimming at V came to 5 bases and at J to 6 bases, leaving 7 bases not matched to a gene. CDR3 size: 15 residues.

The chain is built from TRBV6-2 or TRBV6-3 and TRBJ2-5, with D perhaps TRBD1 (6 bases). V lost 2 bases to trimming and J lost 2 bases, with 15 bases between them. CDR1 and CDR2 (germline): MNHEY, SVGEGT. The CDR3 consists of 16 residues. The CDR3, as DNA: TGTGCCAGCAGTTACCCCCCGACAGGATTGCAAGAGACCCAGTACTTC. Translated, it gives CASSYPPTGLQETQYF.

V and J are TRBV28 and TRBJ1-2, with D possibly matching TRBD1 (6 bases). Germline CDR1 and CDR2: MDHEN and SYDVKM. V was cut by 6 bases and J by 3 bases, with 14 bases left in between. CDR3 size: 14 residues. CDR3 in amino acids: CASSLDRSYYGYTF. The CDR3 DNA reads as TGTGCCAGCAGCCTCGACAGGTCCTACTATGGCTACACCTTC.

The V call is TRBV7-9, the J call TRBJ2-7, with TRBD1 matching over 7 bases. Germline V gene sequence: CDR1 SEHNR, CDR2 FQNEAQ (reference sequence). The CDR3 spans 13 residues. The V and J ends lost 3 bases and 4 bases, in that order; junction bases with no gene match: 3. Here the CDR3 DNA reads TGTGCCAGCAGCTTCGGGACAGTGTACGAGCAGTACTTC. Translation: CASSFGTVYEQYF. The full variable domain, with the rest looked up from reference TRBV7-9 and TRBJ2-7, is DTGVSQNPRHKITKRGQNVTFRCDPISEHNRLYWYRQTLGQGPEFLTYFQNEAQLEKSRLLSDRFSAERPKGSFSTLEIQRTEQGDSAMYLCASSFGTVYEQYFGPGTRLTVT.

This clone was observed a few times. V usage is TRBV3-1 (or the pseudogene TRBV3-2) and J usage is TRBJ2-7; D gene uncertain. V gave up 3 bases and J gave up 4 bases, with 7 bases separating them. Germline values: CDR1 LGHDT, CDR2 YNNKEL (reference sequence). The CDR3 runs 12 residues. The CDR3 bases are TGTGCCAGCAGCCACGGTGTATACGAGCAGTACTTC. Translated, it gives CASSHGVYEQYF.

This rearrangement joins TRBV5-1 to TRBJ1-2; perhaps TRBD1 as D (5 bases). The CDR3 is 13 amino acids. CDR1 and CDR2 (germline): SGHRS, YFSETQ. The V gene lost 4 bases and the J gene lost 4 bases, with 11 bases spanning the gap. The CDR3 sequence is CASSRRDFYGYTF. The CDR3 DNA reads TGCGCCAGCAGCAGACGGGACTTCTATGGCTACACCTTC.

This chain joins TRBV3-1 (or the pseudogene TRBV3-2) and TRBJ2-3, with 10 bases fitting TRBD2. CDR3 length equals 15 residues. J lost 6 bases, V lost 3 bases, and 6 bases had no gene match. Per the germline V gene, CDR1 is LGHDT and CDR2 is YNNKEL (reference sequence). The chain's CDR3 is CASSQSGGASDTQYF. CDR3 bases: TGTGCCAGCAGCCAGAGCGGGGGGGCATCTGATACGCAGTATTTT.

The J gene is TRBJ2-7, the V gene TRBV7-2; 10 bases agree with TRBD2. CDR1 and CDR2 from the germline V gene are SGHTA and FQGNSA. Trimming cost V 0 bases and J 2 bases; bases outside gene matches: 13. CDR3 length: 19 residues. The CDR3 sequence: CASSLAYLRSGGAPYEQYF. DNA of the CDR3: TGTGCCAGCAGCTTAGCTTATTTAAGAAGCGGGGGGGCCCCCTACGAGCAGTACTTC.

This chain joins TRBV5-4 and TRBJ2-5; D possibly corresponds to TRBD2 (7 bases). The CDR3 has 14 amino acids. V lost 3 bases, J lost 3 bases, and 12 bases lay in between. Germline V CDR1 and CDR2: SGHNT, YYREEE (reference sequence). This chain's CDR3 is CASSWGGMKETQYF. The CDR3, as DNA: TGTGCCAGCAGCTGGGGGGGCATGAAAGAGACCCAGTACTTC.